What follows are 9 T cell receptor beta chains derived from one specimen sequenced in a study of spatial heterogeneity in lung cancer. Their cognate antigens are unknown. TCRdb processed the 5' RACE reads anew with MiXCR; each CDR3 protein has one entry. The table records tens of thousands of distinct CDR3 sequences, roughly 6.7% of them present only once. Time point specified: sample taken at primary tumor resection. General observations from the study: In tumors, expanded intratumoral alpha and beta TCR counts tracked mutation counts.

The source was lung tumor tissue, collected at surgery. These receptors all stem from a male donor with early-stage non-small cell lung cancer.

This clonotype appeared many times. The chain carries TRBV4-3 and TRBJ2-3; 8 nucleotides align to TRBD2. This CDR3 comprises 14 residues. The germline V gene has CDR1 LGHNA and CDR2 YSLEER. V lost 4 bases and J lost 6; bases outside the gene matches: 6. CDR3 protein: CASSRGLARDTQYF. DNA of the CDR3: TGCGCCAGCAGCCGTGGACTAGCCAGGGATACGCAGTATTTT.

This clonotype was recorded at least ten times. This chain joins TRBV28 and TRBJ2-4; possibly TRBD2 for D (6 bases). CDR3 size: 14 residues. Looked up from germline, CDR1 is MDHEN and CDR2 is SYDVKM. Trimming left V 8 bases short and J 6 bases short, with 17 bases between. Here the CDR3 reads CASLPGVGINIQYF. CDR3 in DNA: TGTGCCAGCCTTCCGGGGGTCGGAATAAACATTCAGTACTTC.

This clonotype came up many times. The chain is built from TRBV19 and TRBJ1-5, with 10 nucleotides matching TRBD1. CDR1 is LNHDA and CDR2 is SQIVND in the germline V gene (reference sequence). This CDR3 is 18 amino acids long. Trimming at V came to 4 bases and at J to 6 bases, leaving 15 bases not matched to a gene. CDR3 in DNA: TGTGCCAGTAGTAGAAGGGGACAGGGGACGCGAGTTGGTCAGCCCCAGCATTTT. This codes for CASSRRGQGTRVGQPQHF.

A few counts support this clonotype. The CDR3 loop is CASSLDRYNEQFF. In DNA, the CDR3 is TGTGCCAGCAGCTTAGACCGCTACAATGAGCAGTTCTTC. This chain connects TRBV7-8 to TRBJ2-1; D gene uncertain. Germline V gene data show CDR1 as SGHVS and CDR2 as FQNEAQ. The CDR3 is made up of 13 amino acids. Trimming removed 1 base at V and 3 bases at J, with 4 bases between.

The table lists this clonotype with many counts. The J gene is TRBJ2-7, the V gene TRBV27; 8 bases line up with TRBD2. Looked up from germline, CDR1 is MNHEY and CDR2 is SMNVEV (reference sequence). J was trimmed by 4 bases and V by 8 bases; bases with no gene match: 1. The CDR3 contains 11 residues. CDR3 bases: TGTGCCAGCCGGGGGGGGTACGAGCAGTACTTC. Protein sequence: CASRGGYEQYF.

In DNA form, the CDR3 reads TGTGCCAGCAGCTTCAGTCCCTCCTACGAGCAGTACTTC. The encoded protein is CASSFSPSYEQYF. The chain recombines TRBV11-2 with TRBJ2-7; D is uncertain. CDR1 is SGHAT, CDR2 FQNNGV, per germline. The CDR3 extends over 13 amino acids. Trimming removed 3 bases from V and 0 bases from J, with 6 bases in between. The full variable domain, completed using reference TRBV11-2 and TRBJ2-7, is EAGVAQSPRYKIIEKRQSVAFWCNPISGHATLYWYQQILGQGPKLLIQFQNNGVVDDSQLPKDRFSAERLKGVDSTLKIQPAKLEDSAVYLCASSFSPSYEQYFGPGTRLTVT.

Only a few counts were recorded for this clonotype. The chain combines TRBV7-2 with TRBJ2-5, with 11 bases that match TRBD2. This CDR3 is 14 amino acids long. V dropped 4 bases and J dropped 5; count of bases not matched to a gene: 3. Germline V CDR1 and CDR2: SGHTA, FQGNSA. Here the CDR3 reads CASSSTSGVETQYF. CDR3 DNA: TGTGCCAGCAGCTCGACTAGCGGGGTGGAGACCCAGTACTTC. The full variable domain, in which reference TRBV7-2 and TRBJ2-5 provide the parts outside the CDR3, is GAGVSQSPSNKVTEKGKDVELRCDPISGHTALYWYRQSLGQGLEFLIYFQGNSAPDKSGLPSDRFSAERTGGSVSTLTIQRTQQEDSAVYLCASSSTSGVETQYFGPGTRLLVL.

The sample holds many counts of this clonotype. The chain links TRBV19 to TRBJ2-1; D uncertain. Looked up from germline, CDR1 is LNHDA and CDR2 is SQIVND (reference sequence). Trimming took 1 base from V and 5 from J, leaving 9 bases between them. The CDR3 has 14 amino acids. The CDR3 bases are TGTGCCAGTAGTATAGTAAGGGCCCACAATGAGCAGTTCTTC. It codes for CASSIVRAHNEQFF.

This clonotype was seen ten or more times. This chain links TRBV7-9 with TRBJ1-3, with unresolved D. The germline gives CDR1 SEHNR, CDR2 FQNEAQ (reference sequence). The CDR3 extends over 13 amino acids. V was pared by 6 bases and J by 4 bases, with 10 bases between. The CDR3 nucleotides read TGTGCCAGCAGTCCAAGGGCCGGAAACACCATATATTTT. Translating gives CASSPRAGNTIYF.